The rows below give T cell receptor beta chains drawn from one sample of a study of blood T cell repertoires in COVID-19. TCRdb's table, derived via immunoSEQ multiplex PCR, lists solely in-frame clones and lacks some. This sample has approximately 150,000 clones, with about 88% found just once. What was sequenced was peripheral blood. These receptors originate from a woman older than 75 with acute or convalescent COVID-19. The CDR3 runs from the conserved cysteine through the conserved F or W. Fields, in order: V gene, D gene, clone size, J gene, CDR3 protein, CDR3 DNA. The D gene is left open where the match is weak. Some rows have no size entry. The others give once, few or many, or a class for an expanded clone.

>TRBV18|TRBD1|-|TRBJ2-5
CASSPTGVGETQYF
TGTGCCAGCTCACCAACAGGGGTTGGGGAGACCCAGTACTTC
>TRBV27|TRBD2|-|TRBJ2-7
CASSEREGPYEQYF
TGTGCCAGCAGTGAACGGGAGGGCCCCTACGAGCAGTACTTC
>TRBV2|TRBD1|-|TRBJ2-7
CASTRTGPYEQYF
TGTGCCAGCACCCGGACAGGACCCTACGAGCAGTACTTC
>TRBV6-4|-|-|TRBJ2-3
CASSERGTDTQYF
TGTGCCAGCAGTGAGCGGGGCACAGATACGCAGTATTTT
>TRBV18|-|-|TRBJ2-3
CASSPSTGLSTDTQYF
TGTGCCAGCTCACCTTCGACAGGTCTGAGCACAGATACGCAGTATTTT
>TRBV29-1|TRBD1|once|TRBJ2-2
CSVTGTGKVGELFF
TGCAGCGTGACCGGGACAGGGAAAGTCGGGGAGCTGTTTTTT
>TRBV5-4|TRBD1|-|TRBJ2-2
CASSTAGGRDTGELFF
TGTGCCAGCAGCACTGCAGGGGGCCGTGACACCGGGGAGCTGTTTTTT
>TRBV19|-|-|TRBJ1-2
CASSIGTAPYGYTF
TGTGCCAGTAGTATAGGTACAGCTCCCTATGGCTACACCTTC
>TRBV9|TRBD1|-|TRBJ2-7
CASSVAGTGPSYEQYF
TGTGCCAGCAGCGTAGCCGGGACAGGACCTTCTTACGAGCAGTACTTC
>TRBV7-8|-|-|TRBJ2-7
CASSLEGGGTYEQYF
TGTGCCAGCAGCTTAGAAGGTGGCGGAACCTACGAGCAGTACTTC
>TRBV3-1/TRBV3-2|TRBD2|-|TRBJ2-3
CASSQDRTSGLDTQYF
TGTGCCAGCAGCCAAGATCGAACTAGCGGGTTGGATACGCAGTATTTT
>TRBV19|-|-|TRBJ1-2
CASRDAGVDAGRGYTF
TGTGCCAGTAGGGACGCGGGGGTCGACGCAGGGAGAGGCTACACCTTC
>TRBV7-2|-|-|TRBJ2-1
CASSFGRSYNEQFF
TGTGCCAGCAGCTTTGGGCGCTCCTACAATGAGCAGTTCTTC
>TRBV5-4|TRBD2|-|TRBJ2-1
CASSLKREYNEQFF
TGTGCCAGCAGCTTGAAGCGGGAGTACAATGAGCAGTTCTTC
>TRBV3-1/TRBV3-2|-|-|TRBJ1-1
CASSPRVRTEAFF
TGTGCCAGCAGCCCCAGGGTAAGGACTGAAGCTTTCTTT
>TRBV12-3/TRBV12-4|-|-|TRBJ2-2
CASSRLTGELFF
TGTGCCAGCAGCAGGCTCACCGGGGAGCTGTTTTTT
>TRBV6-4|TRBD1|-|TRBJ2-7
CASMGQGAYEQYF
TGTGCCAGCATGGGACAGGGGGCCTACGAGCAGTACTTC
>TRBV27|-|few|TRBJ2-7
CASSLDGQLGEQYF
TGTGCCAGCAGTTTAGACGGACAGCTAGGCGAGCAGTACTTC
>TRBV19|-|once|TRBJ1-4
CASSPTATNEKLFF
TGTGCCAGTAGTCCGACAGCAACTAATGAAAAACTGTTTTTT
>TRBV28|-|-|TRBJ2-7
CAIGGLTYEQYF
TGTGCCATTGGGGGGTTGACCTACGAGCAGTACTTC
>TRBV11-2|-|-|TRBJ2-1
CASSKGVRARYNEQFF
TGTGCCAGCAGCAAGGGGGTGCGGGCGAGATACAATGAGCAGTTCTTC
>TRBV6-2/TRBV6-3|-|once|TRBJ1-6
CASSYLFDSWIPHRDNSPLHF
TGTGCCAGCAGTTACCTCTTTGATTCGTGGATCCCCCACCGGGATAATTCACCCCTCCACTTT
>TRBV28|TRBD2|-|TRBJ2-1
CASSFSSGGGYNEQFF
TGTGCCAGCAGCTTCTCTAGCGGGGGGGGCTACAATGAGCAGTTCTTC
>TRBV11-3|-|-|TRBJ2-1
CASSPGGGISYNEQFF
TGTGCCAGCAGCCCGGGCGGGGGCATCTCCTACAATGAGCAGTTCTTC
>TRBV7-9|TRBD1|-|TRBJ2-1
CASSPGQGISYNEQFF
TGTGCCAGCAGCCCCGGACAGGGGATATCCTACAATGAGCAGTTCTTC
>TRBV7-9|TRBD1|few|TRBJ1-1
CASRTGTGVYTEAFF
TGTGCCAGCAGGACCGGGACAGGGGTGTACACTGAAGCTTTCTTT
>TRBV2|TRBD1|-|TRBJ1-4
CASSVGPGGAGEKLFF
TGTGCCAGCAGTGTAGGGCCAGGGGGCGCGGGGGAAAAACTGTTTTTT
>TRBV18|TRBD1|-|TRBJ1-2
CASSPGTGSGYTF
TGTGCCAGCTCACCCGGGACAGGGAGTGGCTACACCTTC